The clone carrying this T cell receptor beta chain was detected only a few times. The antigen remains undetermined. This sample was taken from a study of cytomegalovirus exposure and HLA in healthy donors. Broader study findings: Reported performance of the classifier showed diagnosis of cytomegalovirus status with high specificity and sensitivity.

With 60 Vbeta and 13 Jbeta primers, the PCR was carried out. The protocol was immunoSEQ multiplex PCR, while the TCRdb copy is restricted to in-frame clones and leaves out a portion. The sample has some 180,000 clones, about 13% seen once; the top ten hold approximately 8.4%. Germline CDR1 SGHVS, CDR2 FNYEAQ. CDR3 size: 15 residues. With 0 bases clipped from V and 4 bases from J, the junction kept 3 bases outside the gene matches. The receptor's source is a man aged 50-59 years in good health and CMV-seropositive. The rearrangement links TRBV7-6 to TRBJ2-5; TRBD2 matches 9 bases. Sequencing was done on a sample of PBMCs. The CDR3: CASSLAGAGGETQYF. As DNA, the CDR3 is TGTGCCAGCAGCTTAGCGGGAGCGGGGGGAGAGACCCAGTACTTC.